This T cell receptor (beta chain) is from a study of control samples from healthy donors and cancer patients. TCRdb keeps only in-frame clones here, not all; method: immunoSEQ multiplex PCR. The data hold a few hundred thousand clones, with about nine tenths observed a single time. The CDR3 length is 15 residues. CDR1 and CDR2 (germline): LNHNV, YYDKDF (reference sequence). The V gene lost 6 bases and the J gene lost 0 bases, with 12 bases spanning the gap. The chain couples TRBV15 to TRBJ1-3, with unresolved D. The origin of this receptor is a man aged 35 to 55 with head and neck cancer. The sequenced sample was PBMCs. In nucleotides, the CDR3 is TGTGCCACCAGTCCTCGGACCCTCTCTGGAAACACCATATATTTT. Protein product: CATSPRTLSGNTIYF.